Following are 14 T cell receptor beta chains from one sample sequenced in a study of identifying expanded T cells in peripheral blood. TCRdb keeps only in-frame clones here, not all; method: immunoSEQ multiplex PCR. Of 100,000 to 150,000 clones listed, 75% to 90% are singletons. Material: blood. All receptors derive from a person between 18 and 75 years old in good health.

The gene calls are TRBV9 and TRBJ2-5; either TRBD1 or TRBD2 may fit D (5 bases each). This CDR3 is 14 amino acids long. Germline V gene lookup returns CDR1 SGDLS and CDR2 YYNGEE. V gave up 3 bases and J gave up 0 bases, with 9 bases separating them. The CDR3: CASSATGHQETQYF. The CDR3 DNA reads TGTGCCAGCAGCGCTACGGGACACCAAGAGACCCAGTACTTC.

The chain joins TRBV9 to TRBJ2-7; either TRBD1 or TRBD2 may supply D (6 bases each). The germline V gene has CDR1 SGDLS and CDR2 YYNGEE. There are 16 residues in the CDR3. V was shortened by 3 bases and J by 8 bases, with 24 bases between the two germline ends. The CDR3 sequence: CASSGGAGGRNVQQYF. The CDR3 coding sequence is TGTGCCAGCAGCGGGGGGGCTGGCGGCAGGAACGTCCAGCAGTACTTC. Full variable domain (remainder filled in from reference TRBV9 and TRBJ2-7): DSGVTQTPKHLITATGQRVTLRCSPRSGDLSVYWYQQSLDQGLQFLIQYYNGEERAKGNILERFSAQQFPDLHSELNLSSLELGDSALYFCASSGGAGGRNVQQYFGPGTRLTVT.

The chain carries TRBV9 and TRBJ2-7; TRBD1 matches 10 bases. Trimming at V came to 4 bases and at J to 4 bases, leaving 8 bases not matched to a gene. Germline V gene data show CDR1 as SGDLS and CDR2 as YYNGEE. The CDR3 has 15 residues. This chain's CDR3 is CASSRRQGATYEQYF. The CDR3 nucleotides read TGTGCCAGCAGCCGACGACAGGGGGCGACGTACGAGCAGTACTTC.

The chain has TRBV5-1 and TRBJ2-5; D remains unclear. Between the trimmed V and J ends, which lost 2 bases and 3 bases, there was a span of 11 bases. Germline assignment: CDR1 SGHRS and CDR2 YFSETQ. The length of the CDR3 is 14 residues. Written as DNA, the CDR3 is TGCGCCAGCAGCTTTGGAACAGACAAAGAGACCCAGTACTTC. It translates to CASSFGTDKETQYF.

V gene TRBV12-2 combines with J gene TRBJ1-1. TRBV12-2 is described as a pseudogene. There are 15 residues in the CDR3. CDR3 nucleotide sequence: TGTGCAAGTCGCCTCTCGTCACTGCGGCAGATTGAAGCTTTCTTT. This translates into CASRLSSLRQIEAFF.

V and J are TRBV19 and TRBJ2-7; TRBD1 matches at 8 bases. In germline, CDR1 is LNHDA, CDR2 SQIVND (reference sequence). V lost 5 bases and J lost 7; bases outside the gene matches: 13. The length of the CDR3 is 15 residues. The CDR3 reads CASSPIWTGRQEQYF. Here the CDR3 DNA reads TGTGCCAGTAGTCCAATTTGGACAGGGCGGCAGGAGCAGTACTTC.

J is TRBJ1-5 and V is TRBV19; possible D gene TRBD1, 6 bases. The CDR3 extends over 15 amino acids. V was cut by 8 bases and J by 4 bases, with 18 bases left in between. CDR1 and CDR2 (germline): LNHDA, SQIVND (reference sequence). This chain's CDR3 is CASVSGGLGNQPQHF. Written as DNA, the CDR3 is TGTGCCAGTGTCAGTGGGGGCCTGGGGAATCAGCCCCAGCATTTT.

The V call is TRBV5-4, the J call TRBJ2-2; tentative D call: TRBD1 (5 bases). Per germline, CDR1 SGHNT and CDR2 YYREEE (reference sequence). The ends were cut back, 4 bases at V and 4 bases at J, with 8 bases in the middle. This CDR3 is 13 amino acids long. CDR3 DNA: TGTGCCAGCAGCCTAGACAGCACCGGGGAGCTGTTTTTT. It translates to CASSLDSTGELFF.

The count of this clone is one. This chain's CDR3 is CASSIAAGYGTEAFF. The CDR3 DNA is TGTGCCAGTAGTATAGCGGCGGGATATGGGACTGAAGCTTTCTTT. The genes are TRBV19 and TRBJ1-1; D remains ambiguous. CDR1 LNHDA and CDR2 SQIVND come from the germline V gene (reference sequence). The CDR3 spans 15 residues. The V end was cut by 1 base, the J end by 5 bases, with 14 bases between.

V usage is TRBV5-1 and J usage is TRBJ1-2; D is possibly TRBD1 (6 bases). The CDR3 contains 13 residues. Germline CDR1 is SGHRS and CDR2 is YFSETQ. V was trimmed by 7 bases and J by 1 base, leaving 11 bases between them. In nucleotides, the CDR3 is TGCGCCAGCTCCCAGGACAGTAACTATGGCTACACCTTC. Its protein is CASSQDSNYGYTF.

This rearrangement joins TRBV18 to TRBJ2-1; the D gene is possibly TRBD2 (5 bases). Germline-derived CDR1 and CDR2 are KGHSH and LQKENI. There are 14 residues in the CDR3. Trimming shortened V by 5 bases and J by 5 bases, and 13 bases separated the two germline ends. Here the CDR3 reads CASSSGMSDNEQFF. DNA of the CDR3: TGTGCCAGCTCATCCGGGATGTCCGACAATGAGCAGTTCTTC.

The gene calls are TRBV5-4 and TRBJ2-3; 7 positions match TRBD1. Germline-derived CDR1 and CDR2 are SGHNT and YYREEE (reference sequence). The CDR3 runs to 15 residues. V lost 1 base, J lost 7 bases, and 9 bases stayed unmatched. The CDR3 sequence: CASSLNVGQLNTQYF. CDR3 DNA: TGTGCCAGCAGCTTGAACGTGGGACAGCTGAATACGCAGTATTTT.

V gene TRBV28 combines with J gene TRBJ2-1; perhaps TRBD1 as D (5 bases). The germline CDR1 and CDR2 sequences are MDHEN and SYDVKM. This CDR3 region has 13 residues. The ends were cut back, 7 bases at V and 5 bases at J, with 12 bases in the middle. The DNA for the CDR3 is TGTGCCAGCATCGCGCAAGGGGACAATGAGCAGTTCTTC. Protein: CASIAQGDNEQFF.

This chain links TRBV27 with TRBJ1-5; maybe TRBD1 (5 bases). The germline V gene has CDR1 MNHEY and CDR2 SMNVEV (reference sequence). Trimming removed 6 bases at V and 1 base at J, with 13 bases between. CDR3 length: 15 residues. CDR3 sequence: CASSDVRDSNQPQHF. CDR3 nucleotides: TGTGCCAGCAGCGACGTCCGGGACAGCAATCAGCCCCAGCATTTT.